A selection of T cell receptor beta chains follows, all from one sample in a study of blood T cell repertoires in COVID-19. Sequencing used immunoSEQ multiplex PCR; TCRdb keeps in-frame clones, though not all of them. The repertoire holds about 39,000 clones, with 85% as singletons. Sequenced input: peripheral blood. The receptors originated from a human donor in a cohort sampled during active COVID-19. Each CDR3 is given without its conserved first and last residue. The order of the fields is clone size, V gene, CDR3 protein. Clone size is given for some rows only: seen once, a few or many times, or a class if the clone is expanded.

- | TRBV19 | ASSVPGGGNQPQH
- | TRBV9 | ASSVQPTAPADTQY
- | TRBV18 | ASSPYGTGDGYT
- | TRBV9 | ASSLGGSGTFETQY
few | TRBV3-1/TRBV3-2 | ASSRLGQGAYEQY
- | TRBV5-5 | ASSLFSGQTYEQY
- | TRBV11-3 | ASSDSGSSSYNEQF
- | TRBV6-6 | ASSLKGDTEAF
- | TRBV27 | ASRLLLTNPSGYNEQF
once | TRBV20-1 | SASGADEQF
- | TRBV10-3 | AISETSGTTDTQY
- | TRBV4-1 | ASSQDRGVGAGYT
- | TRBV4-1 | ATTLGGNSYNEQF
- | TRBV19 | ASSIGPLAGLLNTGELF
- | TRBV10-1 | ASSESGRGDYGYT
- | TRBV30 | AWSPPLLYYQETQY
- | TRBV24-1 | ATKNPRDRGEVYNEQF
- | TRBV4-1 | ASSQVWGVTNEKLF